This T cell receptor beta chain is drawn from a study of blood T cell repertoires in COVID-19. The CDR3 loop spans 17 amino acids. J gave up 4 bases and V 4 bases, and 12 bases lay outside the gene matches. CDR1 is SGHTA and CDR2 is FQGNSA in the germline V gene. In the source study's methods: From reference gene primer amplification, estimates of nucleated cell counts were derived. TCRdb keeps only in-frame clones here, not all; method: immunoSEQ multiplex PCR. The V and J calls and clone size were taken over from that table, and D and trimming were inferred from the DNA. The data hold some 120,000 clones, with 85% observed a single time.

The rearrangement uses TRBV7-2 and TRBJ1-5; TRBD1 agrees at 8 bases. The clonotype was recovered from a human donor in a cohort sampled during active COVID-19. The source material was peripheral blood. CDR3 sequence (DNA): TGTGCCAGCAGCTCTACCGTAACGACAGGGGCGAATCAGCCCCAGCATTTT. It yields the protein CASSSTVTTGANQPQHF.